Reported below is one TCR beta chain. What it binds is not known. It was via CD45RO/CCR7/CD25/CD127/CD95/CD27 that CD4+ naive, central memory, regulatory and stem cell-like memory cells were sorted. This CDR3 is 13 amino acids long. Germline lookup yields CDR1 SQVTM and CDR2 ANQGSEA. Trimming took off 1 base at V and 7 bases at J, with 11 bases between the two ends. Reverse transcription of all isolated RNA meant that expressed TCRB transcripts were sequenced. An average of approximately 4 million reads was obtained for naive, central memory and regulatory T cell samples. Repertoires were generated with immunoSEQ multiplex PCR, while TCRdb's copy carries only in-frame clones and drops some. The sample has 300,000 to 400,000 clones, around 9.6% seen once. This sample was taken from a study of beta chain features in type 1 diabetes. General study points: Patients' naive, central memory and regulatory TCRB repertoires appeared more alike than those of healthy donors. Among all four CD4+ subsets, Type 1 diabetes patients had TCRB CDR3s that were moderately but significantly shorter.

V is TRBV29-1 and J is TRBJ2-1; no firm D call. This receptor was obtained from a man aged 25 to 40 with type 1 diabetes. Sequencing was carried out using central memory CD4+ T cells from blood. The DNA for the CDR3 is TGCAGCGTTGAAGGGCTGACCTGGAATGAGCAGTTCTTC. Translating it yields CSVEGLTWNEQFF.